The 15 T cell receptor beta chains presented below share a single source sample, sequenced in a study of blood T cell repertoires in COVID-19. Here immunoSEQ multiplex PCR was the method, and the copy in TCRdb shows in-frame clones only, minus some. The sample carries a few hundred thousand clones, 70% to 90% recorded once. Source material: peripheral blood. The receptors derive from a man aged 18 to 29 with active or convalescent COVID-19.

This clone was seen a single time. The rearrangement uses TRBV10-2 and TRBJ2-5; D remains unclear. With 8 bases removed from V and 3 bases from J, the gap between germline ends came to 7 bases. This CDR3 is built from 11 residues. CDR1 is WSHSY and CDR2 is SAAADI in the germline V gene. CDR3 in amino acids: CASLFKETQYF. As DNA, the CDR3 is TGCGCCAGCTTGTTTAAAGAGACCCAGTACTTC.

This clone was seen a few times. This chain joins TRBV7-2 and TRBJ2-7; no firm D call. This CDR3 contains 13 residues. V was shortened by 6 bases and J by 2 bases, with 11 bases between the two germline ends. Per the germline V gene, CDR1 is SGHTA and CDR2 is FQGNSA. In nucleotides, the CDR3 is TGTGCCAGCAGTCCTTACCTAACCTACGAGCAGTACTTC. Translating gives CASSPYLTYEQYF.

The chain combines TRBV6-5 with TRBJ2-7, with D possibly matching TRBD2 (6 bases). The V gene's germline CDR1 is MNHEY and CDR2 SVGAGI. Trimming stripped 5 bases from V and 0 bases from J, with 11 bases between. This CDR3 comprises 14 residues. The CDR3 DNA is TGTGCCAGCAGTCGGGACTGGAGCTCCTACGAGCAGTACTTC. As protein: CASSRDWSSYEQYF.

V and J are TRBV28 and TRBJ2-5; 8 bases are a match to TRBD2. The CDR3 covers 15 residues. Germline V CDR1 and CDR2: MDHEN, SYDVKM. The J segment lost 5 bases and the V segment lost 1 base, leaving 6 bases of the junction unmatched. DNA for the CDR3: TGTGCCAGCAGTTTATCGGGGGGGCGCGAGGAGACCCAGTACTTC. Translated, it gives CASSLSGGREETQYF.

The J gene is TRBJ1-2, the V gene TRBV3-1 (or the pseudogene TRBV3-2); 8 nucleotides agree with TRBD1. Unmatched junction bases numbered 14, after V lost 6 bases and J lost 8 bases. The CDR3 has 15 residues. Per the germline V gene, CDR1 is LGHDT and CDR2 is YNNKEL (reference sequence). The chain's CDR3 is CASSLTPGGLGGYTF. DNA of the CDR3: TGTGCCAGCAGTCTAACTCCAGGGGGCTTGGGAGGCTACACCTTC.

The rearrangement joins TRBV9 to TRBJ1-1; the match to TRBD1 covers 8 bases. Losses at the gene ends were 4 bases for V and 4 bases for J; bases not matched to a gene: 9. The CDR3 covers 15 residues. Looked up from germline, CDR1 is SGDLS and CDR2 is YYNGEE. CDR3 DNA: TGTGCCAGCAGCCCTCGACAGGGGTCCTCCACTGAAGCTTTCTTT. This codes for CASSPRQGSSTEAFF.

The CDR3: CASSMHGRRETQYF. For the CDR3, the DNA is TGTGCCAGTAGTATGCACGGGAGGAGGGAGACCCAGTACTTC. This chain links TRBV19 with TRBJ2-5; 7 nucleotides match TRBD2. Germline V lookup: CDR1 LNHDA, CDR2 SQIVND (reference sequence). CDR3 length: 14 amino acids. V shed 3 bases, J shed 5 bases, and the junction held 6 bases outside the gene matches. The full variable domain, rest sourced from reference TRBV19 and TRBJ2-5, is DGGITQSPKYLFRKEGQNVTLSCEQNLNHDAMYWYRQDPGQGLRLIYYSQIVNDFQKGDIAEGYSVSREKKESFPLTVTSAQKNPTAFYLCASSMHGRRETQYFGPGTRLLVL.

V usage is TRBV27 and J usage is TRBJ2-7; D might be TRBD1 (6 bases). This CDR3 is built from 13 residues. With 6 bases removed from V and 1 base from J, the gap between germline ends came to 10 bases. Per germline, CDR1 MNHEY and CDR2 SMNVEV (reference sequence). CDR3 sequence: CASRGHHSYEQYF. The CDR3 coding sequence is TGTGCCAGCAGGGGACACCATTCCTACGAGCAGTACTTC.

This chain uses TRBV5-5 with TRBJ1-1; tentative D call: TRBD1 (6 bases). Germline CDR1 reads SGHKS; CDR2 reads YYEKEE (reference sequence). The V gene lost 5 bases and the J gene lost 4 bases, with 12 bases spanning the gap. There are 13 residues in the CDR3. CDR3 residues: CASSYPGATEAFF. CDR3 DNA: TGTGCCAGCAGTTATCCAGGGGCCACTGAAGCTTTCTTT.

This chain uses TRBV19 with TRBJ2-4; D is possibly TRBD1 (5 bases). CDR3 length: 15 residues. Trimming pared 5 bases from V and 3 bases from J, leaving 14 bases between. CDR1 and CDR2 from the germline V gene are LNHDA and SQIVND (reference sequence). CDR3 nucleotide sequence: TGTGCCAGTAGTCTCGACAGTTTAGGCAAAAACATTCAGTACTTC. Amino acids: CASSLDSLGKNIQYF.

The J gene is TRBJ2-1, the V gene TRBV3-1 (or the pseudogene TRBV3-2), with 14 bases identical to TRBD2. CDR1 is LGHDT, CDR2 YNNKEL, per germline (reference sequence). The CDR3 is 17 residues long. V lost 1 base and J lost 10; bases outside the gene matches: 9. CDR3 bases: TGTGCCAGCAGCCAAGCGCCAGGGACTAGCGGGAGTTGGGAGCAGTTCTTC. Amino acid sequence: CASSQAPGTSGSWEQFF.

The chain employs TRBV18 and TRBJ1-6, with 7 bases lining up with TRBD1. Germline trimming cut 2 bases from V and 6 bases from J; bases unmatched to any gene: 1. CDR3 size: 14 residues. Germline lookup yields CDR1 KGHSH and CDR2 LQKENI. The CDR3: CASSPGTVNSPLHF. For the CDR3, the DNA is TGTGCCAGCTCACCAGGGACAGTTAATTCACCCCTCCACTTT.

The chain links TRBV7-2 to TRBJ2-1; 7 bases line up with TRBD2. Germline assignment: CDR1 SGHTA and CDR2 FQGNSA. Trimming at V came to 5 bases and at J to 0 bases, leaving 13 bases not matched to a gene. The CDR3 runs to 18 residues. Here the CDR3 DNA reads TGTGCCAGCAGCCTCCCGGTAGCGGGCCAGAGCTCCTACAATGAGCAGTTCTTC. Amino acids: CASSLPVAGQSSYNEQFF.

The V gene is TRBV11-3, the J gene TRBJ1-1; 11 bases fit TRBD1. The V gene's germline CDR1 is SGHNT and CDR2 YENEEA. V shed 6 bases and J 10 bases; nucleotides not matched to a gene: 16. CDR3 length equals 16 residues. CDR3 protein: CASRKTLRTGGVRAFF. DNA for the CDR3: TGTGCCAGCAGGAAAACTTTAAGGACAGGGGGCGTTCGAGCTTTCTTT.

This chain connects TRBV7-2 to TRBJ2-3, with 7 bases lining up with TRBD2. The V segment lost 5 bases and the J segment 14 bases; nucleotides outside the gene matches: 7. The CDR3 loop spans 11 amino acids. Per the germline V gene, CDR1 is SGHTA and CDR2 is FQGNSA. The chain's CDR3 is CASSIGLGRYF. The CDR3 coding sequence is TGTGCCAGCAGCATTGGACTAGGGAGGTATTTT.